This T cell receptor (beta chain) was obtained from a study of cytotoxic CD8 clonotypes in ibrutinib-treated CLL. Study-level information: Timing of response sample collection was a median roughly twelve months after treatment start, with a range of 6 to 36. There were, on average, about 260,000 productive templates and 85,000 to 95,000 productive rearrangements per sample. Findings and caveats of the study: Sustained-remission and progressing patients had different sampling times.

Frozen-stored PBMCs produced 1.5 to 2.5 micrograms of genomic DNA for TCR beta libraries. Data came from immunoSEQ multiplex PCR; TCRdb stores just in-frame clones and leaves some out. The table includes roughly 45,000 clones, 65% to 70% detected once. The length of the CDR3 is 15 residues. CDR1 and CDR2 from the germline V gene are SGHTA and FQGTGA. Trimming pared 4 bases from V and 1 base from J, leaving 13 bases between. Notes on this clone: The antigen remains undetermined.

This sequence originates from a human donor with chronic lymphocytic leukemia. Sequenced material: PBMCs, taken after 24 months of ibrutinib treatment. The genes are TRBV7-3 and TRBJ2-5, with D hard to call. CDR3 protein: CASSSLPGFQETQYF. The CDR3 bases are TGTGCCAGCAGCTCCCTACCGGGTTTCCAAGAGACCCAGTACTTC.